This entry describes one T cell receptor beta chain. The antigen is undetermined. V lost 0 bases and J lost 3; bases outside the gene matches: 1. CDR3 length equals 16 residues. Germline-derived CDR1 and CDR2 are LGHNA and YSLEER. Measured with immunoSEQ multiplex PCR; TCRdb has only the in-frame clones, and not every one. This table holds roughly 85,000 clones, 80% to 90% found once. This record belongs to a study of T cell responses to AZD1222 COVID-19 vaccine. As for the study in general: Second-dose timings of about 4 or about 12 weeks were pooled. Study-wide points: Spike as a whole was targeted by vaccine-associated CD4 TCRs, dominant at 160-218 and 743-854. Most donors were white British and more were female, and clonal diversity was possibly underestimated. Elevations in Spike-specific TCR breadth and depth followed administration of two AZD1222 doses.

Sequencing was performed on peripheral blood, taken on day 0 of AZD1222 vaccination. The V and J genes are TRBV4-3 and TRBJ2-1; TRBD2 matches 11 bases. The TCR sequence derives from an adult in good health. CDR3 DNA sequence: TGCGCCAGCAGCCAAGAGCTAGCGGGGGGCTACAATGAGCAGTTCTTC. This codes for CASSQELAGGYNEQFF.